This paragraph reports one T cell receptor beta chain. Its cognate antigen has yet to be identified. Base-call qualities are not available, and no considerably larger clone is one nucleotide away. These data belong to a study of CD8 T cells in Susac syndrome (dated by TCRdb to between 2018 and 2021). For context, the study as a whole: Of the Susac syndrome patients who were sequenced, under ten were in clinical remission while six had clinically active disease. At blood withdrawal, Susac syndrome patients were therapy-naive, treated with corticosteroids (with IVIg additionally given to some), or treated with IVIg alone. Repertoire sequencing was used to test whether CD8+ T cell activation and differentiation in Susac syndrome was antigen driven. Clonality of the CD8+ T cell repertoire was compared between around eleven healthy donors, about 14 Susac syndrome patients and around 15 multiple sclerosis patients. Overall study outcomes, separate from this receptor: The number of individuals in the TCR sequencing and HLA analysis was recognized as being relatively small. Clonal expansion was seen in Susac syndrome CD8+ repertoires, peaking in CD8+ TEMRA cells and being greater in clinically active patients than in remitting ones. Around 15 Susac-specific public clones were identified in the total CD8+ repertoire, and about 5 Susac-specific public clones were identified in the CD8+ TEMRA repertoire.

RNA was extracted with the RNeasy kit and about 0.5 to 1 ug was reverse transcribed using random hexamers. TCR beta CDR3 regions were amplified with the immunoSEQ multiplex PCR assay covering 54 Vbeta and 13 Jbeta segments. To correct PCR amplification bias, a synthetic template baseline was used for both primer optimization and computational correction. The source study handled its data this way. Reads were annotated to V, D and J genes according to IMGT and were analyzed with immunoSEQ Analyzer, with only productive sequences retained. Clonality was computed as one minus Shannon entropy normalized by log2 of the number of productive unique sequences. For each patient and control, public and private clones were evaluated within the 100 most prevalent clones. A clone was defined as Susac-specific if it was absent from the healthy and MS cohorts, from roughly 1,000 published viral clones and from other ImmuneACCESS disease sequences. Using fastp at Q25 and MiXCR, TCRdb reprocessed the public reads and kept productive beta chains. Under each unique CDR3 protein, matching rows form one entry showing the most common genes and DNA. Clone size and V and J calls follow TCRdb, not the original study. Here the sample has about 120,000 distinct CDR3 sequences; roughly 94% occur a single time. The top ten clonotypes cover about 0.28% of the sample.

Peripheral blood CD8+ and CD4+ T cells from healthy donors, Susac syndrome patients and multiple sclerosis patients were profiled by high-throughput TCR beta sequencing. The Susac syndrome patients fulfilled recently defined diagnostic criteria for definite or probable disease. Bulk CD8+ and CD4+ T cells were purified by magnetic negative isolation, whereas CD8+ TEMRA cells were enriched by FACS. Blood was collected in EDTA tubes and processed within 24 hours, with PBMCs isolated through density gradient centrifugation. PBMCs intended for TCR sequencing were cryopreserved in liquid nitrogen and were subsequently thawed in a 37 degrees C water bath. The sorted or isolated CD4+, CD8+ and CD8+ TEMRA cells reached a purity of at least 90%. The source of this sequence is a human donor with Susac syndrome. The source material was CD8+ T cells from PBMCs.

Here is the DNA: TGTGCCAGCAGCCCCGCGGGGGTACACCAAGAGACCCAGTACTTC. Translated, this gives CASSPAGVHQETQYF. The chain joins TRBV9 to TRBJ2-5; TRBD2 lines up with 7 middle nucleotides. V loses 4 bases at its end and J loses 0 bases; junction bases beyond the gene matches: 6. Including the terminal cysteine and phenylalanine, the CDR3 comprises 15 residues. Left in the record is the CDR3 DNA by itself, 45 bases read in frame from the first base. The germline V gene provides CDR1 SGDLS and CDR2 YYNGEE.